Listed below are T cell receptor beta chains from one sample, sequenced in a study of cytomegalovirus exposure and HLA in healthy donors. Using immunoSEQ multiplex PCR, the repertoire was profiled, and TCRdb retains in-frame clones only, with some absent. The sample data list around 160,000 clones. The sequencing sample was made of PBMCs. These TCRs come from a woman aged 45-59 years in good health and CMV-seronegative. Both conserved end residues are part of each CDR3. D genes are given only for firm matches.

J gene: TRBJ1-6; V gene: TRBV28; D gene: TRBD1; CDR3 DNA: TGTGCCAGCAGCCCCCCGGGACAGCTTTATAATTCACCCCTCCACTTT; CDR3 protein: CASSPPGQLYNSPLHF
J gene: TRBJ2-7; V gene: TRBV15; D gene: .; CDR3 DNA: TGTGCCACCCGGAGGTATCCAGGCTACGAGCAGTACTTC; CDR3 protein: CATRRYPGYEQYF
J gene: TRBJ1-5; V gene: TRBV5-4; D gene: TRBD1; CDR3 DNA: TGTGCCAGCAGCACCGGACAGGGAGTACAGCCCCAGCATTTT; CDR3 protein: CASSTGQGVQPQHF
J gene: TRBJ1-1; V gene: TRBV11-2; D gene: TRBD1; CDR3 DNA: TGTGCCAGCAGCCCGACAGGGAAGGGCACTGAAGCTTTCTTT; CDR3 protein: CASSPTGKGTEAFF
J gene: TRBJ2-1; V gene: TRBV11-3; D gene: TRBD2; CDR3 DNA: TGTGCCAGCAGCCGACTAGCGGGAGGTATGGGTGAGCAGTTCTTC; CDR3 protein: CASSRLAGGMGEQFF
J gene: TRBJ2-5; V gene: TRBV7-9; D gene: TRBD2; CDR3 DNA: TGTGCCAGCAGCTCCTCTAGCGGGACGGAGACCCAGTACTTC; CDR3 protein: CASSSSSGTETQYF
J gene: TRBJ1-1; V gene: TRBV12-5; D gene: TRBD1; CDR3 DNA: TGTGCTAGTGGTTTGGGAGGGGGCAACACTGAAGCTTTCTTT; CDR3 protein: CASGLGGGNTEAFF
J gene: TRBJ2-5; V gene: TRBV5-1; D gene: TRBD2; CDR3 DNA: TGCGCCAGCAGCTTGGGACACCCCGGGCGGGAGGAGACCCAGTACTTC; CDR3 protein: CASSLGHPGREETQYF
J gene: TRBJ2-3; V gene: TRBV5-6; D gene: TRBD2; CDR3 DNA: TGTGCCAGCAGCTTGAATGGGGCGGGAGGTTTAGATACGCAGTATTTT; CDR3 protein: CASSLNGAGGLDTQYF
J gene: TRBJ2-3; V gene: TRBV9; D gene: TRBD2; CDR3 DNA: TGTGCCAGCAGCACCTTTAGCGGGAGGCTCACAGATACGCAGTATTTT; CDR3 protein: CASSTFSGRLTDTQYF
J gene: TRBJ1-2; V gene: TRBV4-2; D gene: TRBD1; CDR3 DNA: TGTGCCAGCAGCCAGCTAACAGGGGGCACTGGCTACACCTTC; CDR3 protein: CASSQLTGGTGYTF
J gene: TRBJ2-7; V gene: TRBV28; D gene: .; CDR3 DNA: TGTGCCAGCATCCTCTCTGGGCAGCCCTACGAGCAGTACTTC; CDR3 protein: CASILSGQPYEQYF
J gene: TRBJ1-5; V gene: TRBV19; D gene: .; CDR3 DNA: TGTGCCAGTAAGGGGGGGGGCAATCAGCCCCAGCATTTT; CDR3 protein: CASKGGGNQPQHF
J gene: TRBJ1-1; V gene: TRBV7-3; D gene: .; CDR3 DNA: TGTGCCAGCAGCTTAAGGGGCAGGGAGAACACTGAAGCTTTCTTT; CDR3 protein: CASSLRGRENTEAFF
J gene: TRBJ2-1; V gene: TRBV9; D gene: TRBD2; CDR3 DNA: TGTGCCAGCAGCACCCGGACTAGCGGGGACCCGTGGAATGAGCAGTTCTTC; CDR3 protein: CASSTRTSGDPWNEQFF
J gene: TRBJ2-1; V gene: TRBV4-3; D gene: .; CDR3 DNA: TGCGCCAGCAGCCAAGAACCCACTTATCACAATGAGCAGTTCTTC; CDR3 protein: CASSQEPTYHNEQFF
J gene: TRBJ1-5; V gene: TRBV15; D gene: TRBD1; CDR3 DNA: TGTGCCGCCAATAAGGGGGCCGATCAGCCCCAGCATTTT; CDR3 protein: CAANKGADQPQHF
J gene: TRBJ2-5; V gene: TRBV4-1; D gene: .; CDR3 DNA: TGCGCCAGCAGCCAAGGGCAGGGGGGCCAAGAGACCCAGTACTTC; CDR3 protein: CASSQGQGGQETQYF
J gene: TRBJ2-3; V gene: TRBV4-2; D gene: .; CDR3 DNA: TGTGCCAGCAGCCCCTTTGAGGAGGTTGATACGCAGTATTTT; CDR3 protein: CASSPFEEVDTQYF
J gene: TRBJ2-4; V gene: TRBV28; D gene: TRBD2; CDR3 DNA: TGTGCCAGCAGTTTCCCCAGTGGGGGGGTAGTAGCCAAAAACATTCAGTACTTC; CDR3 protein: CASSFPSGGVVAKNIQYF
J gene: TRBJ1-3; V gene: TRBV19; D gene: TRBD1; CDR3 DNA: TGTGCCAGTACCCCTACAGGGGATGGAAACACCATATATTTT; CDR3 protein: CASTPTGDGNTIYF
J gene: TRBJ1-1; V gene: TRBV5-6; D gene: .; CDR3 DNA: TGTGCCAGCAGCTTTATAAACACTGAAGCTTTCTTT; CDR3 protein: CASSFINTEAFF
J gene: TRBJ2-7; V gene: TRBV28; D gene: TRBD2; CDR3 DNA: TGTGCCAGCATCTCTGGCGGCGGGAGGGCCGTCTACGAGCAGTACTTC; CDR3 protein: CASISGGGRAVYEQYF
J gene: TRBJ1-2; V gene: TRBV14; D gene: .; CDR3 DNA: TGTGCCAGCAGCCCTGGGGCCACCTATGGCTACACCTTC; CDR3 protein: CASSPGATYGYTF
J gene: TRBJ2-3; V gene: TRBV4-2; D gene: TRBD2; CDR3 DNA: TGTGCCAGCAGCCAAGATTGGGCTAGCGGATCAACAGATACGCAGTATTTT; CDR3 protein: CASSQDWASGSTDTQYF
J gene: TRBJ2-2; V gene: TRBV5-1; D gene: TRBD2; CDR3 DNA: TGCGCCAGCAGCTTGGTCAGCGGGAGCCTGCGAGGGGAGCTGTTTTTT; CDR3 protein: CASSLVSGSLRGELFF
J gene: TRBJ1-1; V gene: TRBV15; D gene: .; CDR3 DNA: TGTGCCACCAGCAGAGAAGTGACCAGGGGTTTCTTT; CDR3 protein: CATSREVTRGFF
J gene: TRBJ1-2; V gene: TRBV19; D gene: .; CDR3 DNA: TGTGCCAGTAAAGACAGAGACTATGGCTACACCTTC; CDR3 protein: CASKDRDYGYTF
J gene: TRBJ2-1; V gene: TRBV4-2; D gene: TRBD2; CDR3 DNA: TGTGCCAGCAGCCGGCTCCGACTAGCGGGGGGCCCATACAATGAGCAGTTCTTC; CDR3 protein: CASSRLRLAGGPYNEQFF
J gene: TRBJ2-2; V gene: TRBV7-9; D gene: .; CDR3 DNA: TGTGCCAGCAGCTTAGGTACACCCAGGACCGGGGAGCTGTTTTTT; CDR3 protein: CASSLGTPRTGELFF
J gene: TRBJ2-5; V gene: TRBV5-6; D gene: .; CDR3 DNA: TGTGCCAGCAGCTTGGGTCGGGGATGGCAGACCCAGTACTTC; CDR3 protein: CASSLGRGWQTQYF
J gene: TRBJ2-5; V gene: TRBV10-3; D gene: TRBD1; CDR3 DNA: TGTGCCATCAGCGACAGGGGGTTGGAGACCCAGTACTTC; CDR3 protein: CAISDRGLETQYF
J gene: TRBJ1-1; V gene: TRBV6-5; D gene: TRBD1; CDR3 DNA: TGTGCCAGCAGTTACCCTAAAGGGGGCGCGGAAAAAGCTTTCTTT; CDR3 protein: CASSYPKGGAEKAFF
J gene: TRBJ1-6; V gene: TRBV9; D gene: .; CDR3 DNA: TGTGCCAGCAGCGTAGGTTCGGGGAATTCACCCCTCCACTTT; CDR3 protein: CASSVGSGNSPLHF
J gene: TRBJ1-2; V gene: TRBV5-1; D gene: .; CDR3 DNA: TGCGCCAGCAGCTTGGGGGGGGAGGAAAACTATGGCTACACCTTC; CDR3 protein: CASSLGGEENYGYTF
J gene: TRBJ1-1; V gene: TRBV23-1; D gene: TRBD1; CDR3 DNA: TGCGCCAGCAGAAACGCCCAGGGGGACATGAACACTGAAGCTTTCTTT; CDR3 protein: CASRNAQGDMNTEAFF
J gene: TRBJ2-3; V gene: TRBV18; D gene: .; CDR3 DNA: TGTGCCAGCTCACCACTGCCCCAGGGGGGCCCCAGGGGCGATACGCAGTATTTT; CDR3 protein: CASSPLPQGGPRGDTQYF
J gene: TRBJ2-2; V gene: TRBV29-1; D gene: .; CDR3 DNA: TGCAGCGTTGAATTCGGTAGCAGGGGTGGGGAGCTGTTTTTT; CDR3 protein: CSVEFGSRGGELFF
J gene: TRBJ2-7; V gene: TRBV6-5; D gene: TRBD2; CDR3 DNA: TGTGCCAGCTCGGAGGGACTAGCCTACGAGCAGTACTTC; CDR3 protein: CASSEGLAYEQYF
J gene: TRBJ1-6; V gene: TRBV5-1; D gene: TRBD1; CDR3 DNA: TGCGCCAGCAGCTTGGATAAACAGGGGAGAACGCCCCTCCACTTT; CDR3 protein: CASSLDKQGRTPLHF
J gene: TRBJ1-1; V gene: TRBV5-4; D gene: .; CDR3 DNA: TGTGCCAGCAGTCGGGTTGGGACTGAAGCTTTCTTT; CDR3 protein: CASSRVGTEAFF
J gene: TRBJ1-5; V gene: TRBV30; D gene: TRBD1; CDR3 DNA: TGTGCCTTCACAACAGGGGTCCACCAGCCCCAGCATTTT; CDR3 protein: CAFTTGVHQPQHF
J gene: TRBJ1-2; V gene: TRBV30; D gene: .; CDR3 DNA: TGTGCCTGGAGTGTACGGGATCTAGCTAACTATGGCTACACCTTC; CDR3 protein: CAWSVRDLANYGYTF
J gene: TRBJ2-7; V gene: TRBV4-2; D gene: .; CDR3 DNA: TGTGCCAGCAGCCAAGAAAGGAACAGGGTGATTCACGAGCAGTACTTC; CDR3 protein: CASSQERNRVIHEQYF
J gene: TRBJ1-2; V gene: TRBV5-6; D gene: .; CDR3 DNA: TGTGCCAGCAGCTTGTTCGGGGGTGGCTACACCTTC; CDR3 protein: CASSLFGGGYTF
J gene: TRBJ2-7; V gene: TRBV9; D gene: TRBD2; CDR3 DNA: TGTGCCAGCAGCGTAGGACCGGGAGGCGAGCAGTACTTC; CDR3 protein: CASSVGPGGEQYF
J gene: TRBJ2-5; V gene: TRBV28; D gene: TRBD2; CDR3 DNA: TGTGCCAGTTTAACCGGGACTAGCAGACAAGAGACCCAGTACTTC; CDR3 protein: CASLTGTSRQETQYF
J gene: TRBJ2-1; V gene: TRBV9; D gene: TRBD1; CDR3 DNA: TGTGCCAGCAGCGTAGGAGGGGGCGTGTACAATGAGCAGTTCTTC; CDR3 protein: CASSVGGGVYNEQFF
J gene: TRBJ1-1; V gene: TRBV27; D gene: .; CDR3 DNA: TGTGCCAGCAGTTTACTTGGCACCTTGAACACTGAAGCTTTCTTT; CDR3 protein: CASSLLGTLNTEAFF
J gene: TRBJ1-5; V gene: TRBV2; D gene: TRBD1; CDR3 DNA: TGTGCCAGCAGTCGGACAGGGCTGGGCAATCAGCCCCAGCATTTT; CDR3 protein: CASSRTGLGNQPQHF
J gene: TRBJ2-1; V gene: TRBV6-5; D gene: TRBD2; CDR3 DNA: TGTGCCAGCAGTTTGCGGGAGTCCCGTAATGAGCAGTTCTTC; CDR3 protein: CASSLRESRNEQFF
J gene: TRBJ1-2; V gene: TRBV29-1; D gene: .; CDR3 DNA: TGCAGCGTTGATCCCAGGGGTGGCTATGGCTACACCTTC; CDR3 protein: CSVDPRGGYGYTF